This T cell receptor (beta chain) was recorded in a study of Graves' ophthalmopathy and Graves' hyperthyroidism. Overall study: Where ophthalmopathy was absent within 18 months of follow-up, hyperthyroidism was stable. Study-wide findings and caveats: Distinction of ophthalmopathy from stable hyperthyroidism by a 13-signature model reached 85% to 90% sensitivity and about 80% specificity. It was with 70.59% sensitivity and about 72% specificity that the model predicted ophthalmopathy progression.

TCR beta CDR3 regions were amplified from RNA transcripts. HTBI primers primed a first-round RT-PCR, and a second-round multiplex PCR followed. Each CDR3 protein is one row after TCRdb ran MiXCR on the multiplex PCR reads. Counted here are around 1.1 million distinct CDR3 sequences, 35% to 40% occurring once; the ten biggest clones make up roughly 11%. The authors diagnosed from clinical symptoms, serum thyroxine, TRAb, thyroid ultrasound and orbital computed tomography. This clonotype has just a few counts. The antigen remains undetermined. This TCR came from an adult man with Graves' hyperthyroidism. What was sequenced was peripheral blood or thyroid tissue (not recorded which).

The CDR3 nucleotides are TGTGCCAGTAGTTTCAAGGGCTGGTACACCATATATTTT. Translation gives CASSFKGWYTIYF. The gene calls are TRBV19 and TRBJ1-3; D unresolved. The CDR3 covers 13 residues. Germline values: CDR1 LNHDA, CDR2 SQIVND (reference sequence). V lost 5 bases and J 8 bases, leaving 13 bases between the germline ends.